This T cell receptor beta chain was profiled in a study of patients and donors after allogeneic stem cell transplantation. TCRdb passed the RT-PCR reads through MiXCR, listing each CDR3 protein once. The repertoire holds almost 90,000 distinct CDR3 sequences, 5% seen once, with roughly 2.5% in the top ten. The specimen sequenced was blood, either unsorted or a sorted T cell fraction (not recorded which). This receptor was obtained from a human donor who was either an allogeneic HSCT recipient or a stem cell or donor lymphocyte infusion donor (not recorded which). It is not recorded whose cells these are; they may come from a transplant donor.

The CDR3 reads CSVKRGGRLRDTQYF. DNA of the CDR3: TGCAGTGTTAAGCGGGGGGGCCGATTAAGAGATACGCAGTATTTT. The V call is TRBV20-1, the J call TRBJ2-3; TRBD2 matches at 10 bases. Germline trimming cut 7 bases from V and 5 bases from J; bases unmatched to any gene: 12. There are 15 residues in the CDR3. The germline V gene encodes CDR1 DFQATT and CDR2 SNEGSKA (reference sequence).